This T cell receptor beta chain was recovered during a study of T-cell reconstitution after alpha-beta-depleted transplantation in children. Regarding the study as a whole: There were some patients whose high TCRbeta diversity at day 60 came from surviving recipient T cells and thymic progenitors. After one year, T-cell counts and TCRbeta diversity mostly came from new T cells. About two months after transplant, alpha-beta T cells reportedly came from several hundred expanded graft clones.

V shed 5 bases, J shed 7 bases, and the junction held 13 bases outside the gene matches. The CDR3 is 15 amino acids. This clonotype was seen more than once but under ten times. Its antigen is as yet unknown. Library preparation (for TCRbeta) was performed with unique molecular identifiers. MiXCR was run by TCRdb on the PCR reads, yielding one entry per CDR3 protein. Found here are just over 950,000 distinct CDR3 sequences, around 30% of them singletons; the top ten hold over 25%. The chain carries TRBV12-3 or TRBV12-4 and TRBJ2-5, with 7 bases that match TRBD2. This receptor was taken from a boy younger than two who had a stem cell transplant for SCID, so the T cells may come from the graft donor. This material consisted of PBMCs, mostly from graft donor cells, taken 360 days after TCRalphabeta/CD19-depleted stem cell transplant. The CDR3 nucleotides read TGTGCCAGCAGTGTCAGACTAGCCGGTGGGGGGACCCAGTACTTC. Translation gives CASSVRLAGGGTQYF.